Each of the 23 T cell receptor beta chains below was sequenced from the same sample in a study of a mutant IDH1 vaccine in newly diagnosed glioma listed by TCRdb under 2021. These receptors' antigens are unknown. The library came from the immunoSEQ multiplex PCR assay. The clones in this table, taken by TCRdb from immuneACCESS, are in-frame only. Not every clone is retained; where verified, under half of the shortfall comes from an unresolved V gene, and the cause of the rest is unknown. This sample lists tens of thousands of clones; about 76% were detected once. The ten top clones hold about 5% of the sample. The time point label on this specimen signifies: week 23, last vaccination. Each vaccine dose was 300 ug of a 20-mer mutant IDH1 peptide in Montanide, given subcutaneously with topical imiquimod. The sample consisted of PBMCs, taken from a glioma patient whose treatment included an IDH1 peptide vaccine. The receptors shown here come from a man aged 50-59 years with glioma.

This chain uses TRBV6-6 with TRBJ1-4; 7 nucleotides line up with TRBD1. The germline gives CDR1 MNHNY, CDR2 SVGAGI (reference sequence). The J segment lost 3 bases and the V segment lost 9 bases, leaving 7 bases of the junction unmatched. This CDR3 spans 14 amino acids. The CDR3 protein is CASGRGPANEKLFF. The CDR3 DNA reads TGTGCCAGTGGGAGGGGGCCAGCTAATGAAAAACTGTTTTTT.

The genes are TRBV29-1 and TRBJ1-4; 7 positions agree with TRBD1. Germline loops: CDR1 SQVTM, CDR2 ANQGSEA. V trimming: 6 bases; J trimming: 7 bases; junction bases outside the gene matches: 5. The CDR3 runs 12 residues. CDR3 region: CSVRGSSEKLFF. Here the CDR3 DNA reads TGCAGCGTCAGGGGGAGTAGTGAAAAACTGTTTTTT.

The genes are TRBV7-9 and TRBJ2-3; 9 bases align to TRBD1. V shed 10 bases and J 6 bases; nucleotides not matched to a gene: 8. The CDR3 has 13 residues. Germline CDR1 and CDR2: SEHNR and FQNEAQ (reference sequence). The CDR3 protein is CATKQGAIDTQYF. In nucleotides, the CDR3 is TGTGCCACCAAACAGGGGGCGATTGATACGCAGTATTTT.

The CDR3 loop is CASSLWGATNEKLFF. The CDR3 DNA follows: TGTGCCAGCAGTTTATGGGGTGCAACTAATGAAAAACTGTTTTTT. The V gene is TRBV27, the J gene TRBJ1-4; D call uncertain. The germline V gene encodes CDR1 MNHEY and CDR2 SMNVEV (reference sequence). There are 15 residues in the CDR3. The V gene lost 1 base and the J gene lost 0 bases, with 6 bases spanning the gap.

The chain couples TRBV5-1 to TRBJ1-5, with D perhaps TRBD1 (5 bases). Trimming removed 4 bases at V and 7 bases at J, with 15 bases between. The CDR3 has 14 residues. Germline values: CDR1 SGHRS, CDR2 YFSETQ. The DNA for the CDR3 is TGCGCCAGCAGCCCGGGGGGAATAGGGCAGCCCCAGCATTTT. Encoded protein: CASSPGGIGQPQHF.

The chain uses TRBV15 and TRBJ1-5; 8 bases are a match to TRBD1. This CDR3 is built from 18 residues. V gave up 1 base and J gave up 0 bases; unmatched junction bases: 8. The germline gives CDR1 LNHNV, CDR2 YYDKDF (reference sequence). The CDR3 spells CATSRGGTGLYSNQPQHF. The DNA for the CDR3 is TGTGCCACCAGCAGAGGGGGGACAGGCCTTTATAGCAATCAGCCCCAGCATTTT. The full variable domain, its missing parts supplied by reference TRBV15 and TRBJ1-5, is DAMVIQNPRYQVTQFGKPVTLSCSQTLNHNVMYWYQQKSSQAPKLLFHYYDKDFNNEADTPDNFQSRRPNTSFCFLDIRSPGLGDTAMYLCATSRGGTGLYSNQPQHFGDGTRLSIL.

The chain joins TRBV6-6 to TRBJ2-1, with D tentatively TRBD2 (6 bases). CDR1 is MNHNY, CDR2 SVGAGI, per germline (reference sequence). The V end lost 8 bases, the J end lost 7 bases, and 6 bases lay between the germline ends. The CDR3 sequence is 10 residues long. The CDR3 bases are TGTGCCAGCCTAGCGAATGAGCAGTTCTTC. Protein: CASLANEQFF.

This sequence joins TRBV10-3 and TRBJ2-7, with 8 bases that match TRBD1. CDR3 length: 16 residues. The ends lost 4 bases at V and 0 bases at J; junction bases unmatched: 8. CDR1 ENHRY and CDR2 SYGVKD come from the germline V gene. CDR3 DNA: TGTGCCATCAGTGGCGACAGGGGTCTTAGCTCCTACGAGCAGTACTTC. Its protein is CAISGDRGLSSYEQYF.

The CDR3 here is CASSATAHEQYF. CDR3 bases: TGTGCCAGCAGCGCCACGGCCCACGAGCAGTACTTC. This chain joins TRBV7-9 and TRBJ2-7, with no clear D. V dropped 5 bases and J dropped 5 bases, with 10 bases sitting between them. Germline lookup yields CDR1 SEHNR and CDR2 FQNEAQ (reference sequence). CDR3 length equals 12 residues.

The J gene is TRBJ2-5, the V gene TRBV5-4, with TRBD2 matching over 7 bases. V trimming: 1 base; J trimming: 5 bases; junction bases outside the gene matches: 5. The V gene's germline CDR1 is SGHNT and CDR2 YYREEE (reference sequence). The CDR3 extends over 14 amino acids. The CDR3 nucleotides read TGTGCCAGCAGCTTGAGTGGGGGGGGTGAGACCCAGTACTTC. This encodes CASSLSGGGETQYF.

CDR3 sequence: CAIVSAGNSEQYF. Written as DNA, the CDR3 is TGTGCCATCGTATCGGCAGGGAATTCCGAGCAGTACTTC. This chain links TRBV10-3 with TRBJ2-7, with D perhaps TRBD1 (5 bases). The CDR3 consists of 13 residues. The germline V gene encodes CDR1 ENHRY and CDR2 SYGVKD. Deletions cut 8 bases from V and 6 bases from J, with 17 bases between.

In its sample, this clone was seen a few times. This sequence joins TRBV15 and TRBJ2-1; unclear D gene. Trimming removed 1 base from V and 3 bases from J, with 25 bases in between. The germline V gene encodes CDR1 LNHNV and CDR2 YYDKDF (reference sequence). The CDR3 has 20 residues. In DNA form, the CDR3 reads TGTGCCACCAGCAGAGTAGGGCTAGATGTATGGGAAAAGAACTACAATGAGCAGTTCTTC. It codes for CATSRVGLDVWEKNYNEQFF.

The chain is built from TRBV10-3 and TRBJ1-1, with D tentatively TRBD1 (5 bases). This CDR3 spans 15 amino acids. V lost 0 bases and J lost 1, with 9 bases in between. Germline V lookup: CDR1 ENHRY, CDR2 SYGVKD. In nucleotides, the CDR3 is TGTGCCATCAGTGAGTCCGTAGGGACGAACACTGAAGCTTTCTTT. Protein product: CAISESVGTNTEAFF.

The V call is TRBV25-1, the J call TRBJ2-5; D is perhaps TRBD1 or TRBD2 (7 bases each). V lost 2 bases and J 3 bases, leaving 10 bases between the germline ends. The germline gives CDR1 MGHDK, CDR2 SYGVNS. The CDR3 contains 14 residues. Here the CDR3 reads CASSEPGGEETQYF. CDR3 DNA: TGTGCCAGCAGTGAACCAGGGGGGGAAGAGACCCAGTACTTC. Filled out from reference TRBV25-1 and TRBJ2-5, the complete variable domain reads EADIYQTPRYLVIGTGKKITLECSQTMGHDKMYWYQQDPGMELHLIHYSYGVNSTEKGDLSSESTVSRIRTEHFPLTLESARPSHTSQYLCASSEPGGEETQYFGPGTRLLVL.

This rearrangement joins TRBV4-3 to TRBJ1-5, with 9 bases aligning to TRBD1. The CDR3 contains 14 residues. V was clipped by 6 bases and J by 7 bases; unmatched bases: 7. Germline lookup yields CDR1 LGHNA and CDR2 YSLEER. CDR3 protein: CASSLRTGEQPQHF. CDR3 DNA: TGCGCCAGCAGTTTAAGGACAGGGGAACAGCCCCAGCATTTT.

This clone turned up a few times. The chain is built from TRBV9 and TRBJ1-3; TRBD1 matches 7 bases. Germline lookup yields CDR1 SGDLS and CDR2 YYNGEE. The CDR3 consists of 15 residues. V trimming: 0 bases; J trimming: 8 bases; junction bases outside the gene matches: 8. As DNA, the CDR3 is TGTGCCAGCAGCGTAGTTGGGGGCCAGGGGGACACCATATATTTT. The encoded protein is CASSVVGGQGDTIYF.

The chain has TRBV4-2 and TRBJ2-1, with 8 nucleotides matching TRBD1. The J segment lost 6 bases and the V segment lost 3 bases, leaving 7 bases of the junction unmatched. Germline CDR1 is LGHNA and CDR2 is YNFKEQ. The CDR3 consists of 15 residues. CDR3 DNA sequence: TGTGCCAGCAGCCAGCCGGGACAGGCATCCAATGAGCAGTTCTTC. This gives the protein CASSQPGQASNEQFF.

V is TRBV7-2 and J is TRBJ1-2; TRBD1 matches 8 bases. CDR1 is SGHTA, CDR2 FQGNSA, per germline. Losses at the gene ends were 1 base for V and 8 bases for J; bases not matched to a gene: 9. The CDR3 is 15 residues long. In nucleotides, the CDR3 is TGTGCCAGCAGCTTAGGTGGACAGGGCATGTCGGGCTACACCTTC. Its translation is CASSLGGQGMSGYTF.

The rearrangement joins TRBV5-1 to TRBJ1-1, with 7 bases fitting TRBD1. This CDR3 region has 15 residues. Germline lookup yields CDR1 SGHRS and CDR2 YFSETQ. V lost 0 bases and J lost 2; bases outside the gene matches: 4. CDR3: CASSLEGALNTEAFF. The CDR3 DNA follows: TGCGCCAGCAGCTTGGAGGGGGCTCTCAACACTGAAGCTTTCTTT.

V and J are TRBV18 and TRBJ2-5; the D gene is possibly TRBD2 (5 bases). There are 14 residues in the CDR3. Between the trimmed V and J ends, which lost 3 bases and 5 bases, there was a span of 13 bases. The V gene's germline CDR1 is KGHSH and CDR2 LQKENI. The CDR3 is CASSPSGSGETQYF. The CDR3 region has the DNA TGTGCCAGCTCACCGTCGGGATCTGGTGAGACCCAGTACTTC.

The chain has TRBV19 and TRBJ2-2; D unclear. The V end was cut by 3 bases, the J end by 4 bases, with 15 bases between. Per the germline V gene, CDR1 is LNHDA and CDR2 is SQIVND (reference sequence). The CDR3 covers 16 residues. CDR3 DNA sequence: TGTGCCAGTAGTATCGACGGGCGGATCGGCACCGGGGAGCTGTTTTTT. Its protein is CASSIDGRIGTGELFF. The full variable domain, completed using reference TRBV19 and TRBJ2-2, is DGGITQSPKYLFRKEGQNVTLSCEQNLNHDAMYWYRQDPGQGLRLIYYSQIVNDFQKGDIAEGYSVSREKKESFPLTVTSAQKNPTAFYLCASSIDGRIGTGELFFGEGSRLTVL.

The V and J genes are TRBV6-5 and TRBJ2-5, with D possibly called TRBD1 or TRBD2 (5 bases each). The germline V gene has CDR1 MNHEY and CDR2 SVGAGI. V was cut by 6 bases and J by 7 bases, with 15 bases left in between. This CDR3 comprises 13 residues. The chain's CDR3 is CASRSRDPRTQYF. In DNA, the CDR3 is TGTGCCAGCAGGTCCCGGGACCCGAGGACCCAGTACTTC.

CDR3 loop: CASSDSSYNSPLHF. The CDR3 DNA follows: TGTGCCAGCAGTGATAGCTCCTATAATTCACCCCTCCACTTT. J is TRBJ1-6 and V is TRBV2; no reliable D call. Germline CDR1 reads SNHLY; CDR2 reads FYNNEI. V lost 3 bases and J 0 bases, leaving 3 bases between the germline ends. This CDR3 is built from 14 residues.